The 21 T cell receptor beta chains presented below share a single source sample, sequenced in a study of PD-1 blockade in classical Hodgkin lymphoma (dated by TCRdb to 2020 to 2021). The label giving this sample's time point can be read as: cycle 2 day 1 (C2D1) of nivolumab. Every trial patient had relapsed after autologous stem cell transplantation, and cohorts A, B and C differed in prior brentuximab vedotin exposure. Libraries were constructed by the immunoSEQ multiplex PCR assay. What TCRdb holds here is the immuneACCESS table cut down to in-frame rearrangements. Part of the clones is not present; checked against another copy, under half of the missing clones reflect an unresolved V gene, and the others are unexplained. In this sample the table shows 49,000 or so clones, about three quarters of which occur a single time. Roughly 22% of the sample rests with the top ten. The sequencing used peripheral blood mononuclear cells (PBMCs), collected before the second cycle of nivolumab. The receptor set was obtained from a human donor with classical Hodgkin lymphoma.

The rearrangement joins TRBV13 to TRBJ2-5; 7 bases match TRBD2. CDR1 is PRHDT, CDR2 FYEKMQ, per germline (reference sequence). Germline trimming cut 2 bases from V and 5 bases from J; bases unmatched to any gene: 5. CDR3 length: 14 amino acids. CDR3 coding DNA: TGTGCCAGCAGCTTATGGGAGGGACGGGAGACCCAGTACTTC. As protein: CASSLWEGRETQYF.

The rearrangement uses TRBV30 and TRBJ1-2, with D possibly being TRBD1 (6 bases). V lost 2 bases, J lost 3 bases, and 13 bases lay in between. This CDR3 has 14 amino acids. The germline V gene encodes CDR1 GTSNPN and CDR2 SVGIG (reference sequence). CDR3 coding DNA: TGTGCCTGGAGTCCGCGGGGGCCGGACTATGGCTACACCTTC. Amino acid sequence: CAWSPRGPDYGYTF.

CDR3 coding DNA: TGTGCCAGCAGTTACGGGGGACAGGACCAAGAGACCCAGTACTTC. Translated, it gives CASSYGGQDQETQYF. The V gene is TRBV6-5, the J gene TRBJ2-5; 8 nucleotides match TRBD1. V lost 2 bases, J lost 0 bases, and 2 bases stayed unmatched. In germline, CDR1 is MNHEY, CDR2 SVGAGI. The CDR3 spans 15 residues.

The CDR3 here is CASSAPGHEKLFF. CDR3 DNA sequence: TGTGCCAGCAGTGCGCCGGGACACGAAAAACTGTTTTTT. This chain uses TRBV6-5 with TRBJ1-4; perhaps TRBD1 as D (6 bases). This CDR3 has 13 residues. V was shortened by 5 bases and J by 8 bases, with 12 bases between the two germline ends. Germline-derived CDR1 and CDR2 are MNHEY and SVGAGI.

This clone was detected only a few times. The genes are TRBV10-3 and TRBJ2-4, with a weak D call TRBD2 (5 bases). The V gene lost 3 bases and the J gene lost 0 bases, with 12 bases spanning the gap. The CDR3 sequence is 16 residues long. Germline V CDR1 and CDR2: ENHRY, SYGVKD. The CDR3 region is CAISDGNTLAKNIQYF. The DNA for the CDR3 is TGTGCCATCAGTGACGGGAATACCCTAGCCAAAAACATTCAGTACTTC.

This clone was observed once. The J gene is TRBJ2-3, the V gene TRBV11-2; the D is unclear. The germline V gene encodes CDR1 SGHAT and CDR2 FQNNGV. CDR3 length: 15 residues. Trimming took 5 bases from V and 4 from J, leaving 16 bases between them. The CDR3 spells CASSGLRPRADTQYF. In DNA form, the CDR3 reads TGTGCCAGCAGCGGCTTACGGCCCCGGGCAGATACGCAGTATTTT.

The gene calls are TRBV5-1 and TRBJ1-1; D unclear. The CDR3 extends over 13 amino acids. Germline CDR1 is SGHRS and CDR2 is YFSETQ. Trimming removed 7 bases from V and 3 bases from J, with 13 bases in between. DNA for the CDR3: TGCGCCAGCTCCCGTCAAGGAGACACTGAAGCTTTCTTT. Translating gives CASSRQGDTEAFF.

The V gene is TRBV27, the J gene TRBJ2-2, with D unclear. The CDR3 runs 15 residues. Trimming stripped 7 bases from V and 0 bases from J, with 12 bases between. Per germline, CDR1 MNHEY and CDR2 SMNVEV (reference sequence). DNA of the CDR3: TGTGCCAGCACTCAGATCATCCCGAACACCGGGGAGCTGTTTTTT. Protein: CASTQIIPNTGELFF.

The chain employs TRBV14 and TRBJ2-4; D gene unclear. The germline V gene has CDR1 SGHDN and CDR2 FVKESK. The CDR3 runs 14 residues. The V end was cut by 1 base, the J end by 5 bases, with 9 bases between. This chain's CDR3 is CASSQGPLQNIQYF. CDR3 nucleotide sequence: TGTGCCAGCAGCCAAGGACCACTCCAAAACATTCAGTACTTC.

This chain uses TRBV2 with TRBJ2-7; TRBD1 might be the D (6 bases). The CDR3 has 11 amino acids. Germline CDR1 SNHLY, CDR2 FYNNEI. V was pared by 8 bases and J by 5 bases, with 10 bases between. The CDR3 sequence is CASDRTHEQYF. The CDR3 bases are TGTGCCAGCGACAGGACCCACGAGCAGTACTTC.

CDR3 nucleotide sequence: TGCGCCAGCAGCCCTTTAGCGGGGTCAGAGACCCAGTACTTC. Residues: CASSPLAGSETQYF. The chain couples TRBV5-1 to TRBJ2-5, with TRBD2 matching over 8 bases. This CDR3 contains 14 residues. The germline CDR1 and CDR2 sequences are SGHRS and YFSETQ. With 4 bases clipped from V and 4 bases from J, the junction kept 6 bases outside the gene matches.

The CDR3 loop is CASSLGGGGGELFF. The CDR3 bases are TGTGCCAGCAGCTTAGGGGGCGGAGGCGGGGAGCTGTTTTTT. The chain combines TRBV5-5 with TRBJ2-2; TRBD1 aligns across 7 bases. CDR1 is SGHKS and CDR2 is YYEKEE in the germline V gene (reference sequence). V gave up 2 bases and J gave up 7 bases; unmatched junction bases: 5. The CDR3 has 14 residues.

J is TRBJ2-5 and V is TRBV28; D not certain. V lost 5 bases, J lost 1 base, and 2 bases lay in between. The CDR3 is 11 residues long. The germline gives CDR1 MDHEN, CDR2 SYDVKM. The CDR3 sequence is CASSVQETQYF. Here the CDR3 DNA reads TGTGCCAGCAGTGTCCAAGAGACCCAGTACTTC.

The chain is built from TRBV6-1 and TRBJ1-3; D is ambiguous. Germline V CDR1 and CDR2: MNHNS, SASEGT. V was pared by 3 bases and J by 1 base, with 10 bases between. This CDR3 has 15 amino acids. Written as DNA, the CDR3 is TGTGCCAGCAGTGACCCCTTTTGGTCTGGAAACACCATATATTTT. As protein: CASSDPFWSGNTIYF.

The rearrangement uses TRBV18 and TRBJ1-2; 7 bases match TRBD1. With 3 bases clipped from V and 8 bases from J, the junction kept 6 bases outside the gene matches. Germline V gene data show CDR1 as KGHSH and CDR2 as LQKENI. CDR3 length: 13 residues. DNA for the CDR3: TGTGCCAGCTCACCTCCGGACAGGCGCGGCTACACCTTC. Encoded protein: CASSPPDRRGYTF. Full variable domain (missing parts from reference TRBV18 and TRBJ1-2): NAGVMQNPRHLVRRRGQEARLRCSPMKGHSHVYWYRQLPEEGLKFMVYLQKENIIDESGMPKERFSAEFPKEGPSILRIQQVVRGDSAAYFCASSPPDRRGYTFGSGTRLTVV.

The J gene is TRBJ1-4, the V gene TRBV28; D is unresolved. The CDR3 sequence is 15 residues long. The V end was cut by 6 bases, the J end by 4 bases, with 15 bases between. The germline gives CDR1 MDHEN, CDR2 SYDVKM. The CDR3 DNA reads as TGTGCCAGCAGCCCCCCGCGGGCGGGTAATGAAAAACTGTTTTTT. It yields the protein CASSPPRAGNEKLFF.

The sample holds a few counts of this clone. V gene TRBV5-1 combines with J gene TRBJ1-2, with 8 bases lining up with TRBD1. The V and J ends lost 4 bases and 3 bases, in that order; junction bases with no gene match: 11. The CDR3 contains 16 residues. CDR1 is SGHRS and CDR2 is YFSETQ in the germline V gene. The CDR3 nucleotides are TGCGCCAGCAGCCCCACCACGCCGACAGGGGACTATGGCTACACCTTC. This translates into CASSPTTPTGDYGYTF.

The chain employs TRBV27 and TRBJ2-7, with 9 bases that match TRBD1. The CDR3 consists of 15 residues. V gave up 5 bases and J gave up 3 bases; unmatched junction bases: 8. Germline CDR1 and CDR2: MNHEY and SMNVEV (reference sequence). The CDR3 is CASSQPGTGYYEQYF. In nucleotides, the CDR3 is TGTGCCAGCAGTCAGCCCGGGACAGGGTACTACGAGCAGTACTTC.

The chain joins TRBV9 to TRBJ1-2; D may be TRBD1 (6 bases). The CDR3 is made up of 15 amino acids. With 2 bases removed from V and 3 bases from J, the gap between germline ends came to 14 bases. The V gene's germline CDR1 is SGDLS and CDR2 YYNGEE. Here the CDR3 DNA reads TGTGCCAGCAGCGTTAGGGGGGATTGGGACTATGGCTACACCTTC. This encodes CASSVRGDWDYGYTF.

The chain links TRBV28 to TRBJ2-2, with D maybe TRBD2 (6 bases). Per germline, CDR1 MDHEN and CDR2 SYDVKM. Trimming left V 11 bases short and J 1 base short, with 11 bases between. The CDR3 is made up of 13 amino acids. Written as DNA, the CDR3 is TGTGCCCTGATGGGACTGAACACCGGGGAGCTGTTTTTT. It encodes CALMGLNTGELFF.

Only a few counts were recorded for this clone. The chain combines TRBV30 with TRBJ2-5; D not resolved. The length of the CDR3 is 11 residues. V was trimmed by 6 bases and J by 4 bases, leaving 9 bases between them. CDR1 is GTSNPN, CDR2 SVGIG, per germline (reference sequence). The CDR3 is CACSKAETQYF. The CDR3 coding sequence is TGTGCCTGCTCAAAGGCAGAGACCCAGTACTTC. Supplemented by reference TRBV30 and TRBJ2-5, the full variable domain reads SQTIHQWPATLVQPVGSPLSLECTVEGTSNPNLYWYRQAAGRGLQLLFYSVGIGQISSEVPQNLSASRPQDRQFILSSKKLLLSDSGFYLCACSKAETQYFGPGTRLLVL.